This passage covers 3 T cell receptor beta chains from one sample sequenced in a study of cytomegalovirus exposure and HLA in healthy donors. The primer mix had 60 Vbeta and 13 Jbeta primers. The assay was immunoSEQ multiplex PCR, and TCRdb's table has in-frame clones only and misses some. Of about 200,000 clones listed, approximately 86% are singletons. The sample comprised PBMCs. These receptors came from a woman aged 25-40 years in good health and CMV-seronegative.

J is TRBJ2-1 and V is TRBV19; 10 bases agree with TRBD2. Germline CDR1 is LNHDA and CDR2 is SQIVND (reference sequence). CDR3 length: 16 amino acids. V gave up 5 bases and J gave up 7 bases; unmatched junction bases: 11. The CDR3 sequence: CASSPLGLAGANEQFF. The CDR3 nucleotides are TGTGCCAGTAGTCCCCTGGGGCTAGCGGGAGCTAATGAGCAGTTCTTC. The full variable domain, rest sourced from reference TRBV19 and TRBJ2-1, is DGGITQSPKYLFRKEGQNVTLSCEQNLNHDAMYWYRQDPGQGLRLIYYSQIVNDFQKGDIAEGYSVSREKKESFPLTVTSAQKNPTAFYLCASSPLGLAGANEQFFGPGTRLTVL.

The chain joins TRBV5-1 to TRBJ2-7, with 8 bases that match TRBD2. Germline CDR1 and CDR2: SGHRS and YFSETQ. The CDR3 is 17 residues long. The V and J ends lost 3 bases and 2 bases, in that order; junction bases with no gene match: 13. The CDR3 here is CASSYSRTSHNPYEQYF. The CDR3 bases are TGCGCCAGCAGCTACAGCCGGACTAGCCATAACCCCTACGAGCAGTACTTC.

In this sample, this clone turned up a few times. CDR3 sequence reads: CASHSLGWRGGNTEAFF. CDR3 nucleotide sequence: TGTGCCAGCCACAGTTTGGGGTGGCGCGGGGGGAACACTGAAGCTTTCTTT. The chain uses TRBV28 and TRBJ1-1; weak D call: TRBD1 (5 bases). CDR1 and CDR2 from the germline V gene are MDHEN and SYDVKM. The V end was cut by 8 bases, the J end by 1 base, with 23 bases between. The CDR3 contains 17 residues.